Each of the 24 T cell receptor beta chains below was sequenced from the same sample in a study of blood T cell repertoires in COVID-19. The repertoire was sequenced with immunoSEQ multiplex PCR; TCRdb's copy has only in-frame clones and lacks some. The data show about 54,000 clones, about four fifths seen once. Source material: peripheral blood. Receptors originate from a woman between 55 and 75 years old with acute or convalescent COVID-19.

The chain uses TRBV19 and TRBJ1-2; no firm D call. Germline CDR1 reads LNHDA; CDR2 reads SQIVND (reference sequence). Trimming removed 3 bases from V and 6 bases from J, with 14 bases in between. The CDR3 has 14 residues. The CDR3 DNA reads TGTGCCAGTAGTATCCGTCAGGAATCTCATGGCTACACCTTC. It specifies CASSIRQESHGYTF.

This chain connects TRBV4-1 to TRBJ1-2, with TRBD1 as a possible D gene (5 bases). V lost 1 base and J lost 4, with 13 bases in between. There are 15 residues in the CDR3. CDR1 and CDR2 (germline): MGHRA, YSYEKL. The CDR3 is CASSQGGQGGYGYTF. In nucleotides, the CDR3 is TGCGCCAGCAGCCAAGGGGGCCAGGGCGGCTATGGCTACACCTTC.

This chain links TRBV6-5 with TRBJ1-4; maybe TRBD1 (6 bases). V lost 0 bases and J 5 bases, leaving 10 bases between the germline ends. CDR1 and CDR2 from the germline V gene are MNHEY and SVGAGI. The CDR3 extends over 15 amino acids. CDR3 DNA sequence: TGTGCCAGCAGTTACTCGACAGGACGGAATGAAAAACTGTTTTTT. Its protein product is CASSYSTGRNEKLFF.

This clone was detected only once. V and J are TRBV19 and TRBJ1-1; D perhaps matches TRBD1 (6 bases). This CDR3 region has 14 residues. Germline V gene sequence: CDR1 LNHDA, CDR2 SQIVND (reference sequence). V was clipped by 4 bases and J by 4 bases, with 13 bases between them. CDR3 amino acids: CASSTGRGGTEAFF. The CDR3 DNA reads as TGTGCCAGTAGTACGGGCAGGGGTGGCACTGAAGCTTTCTTT.

The chain couples TRBV6-5 to TRBJ1-5, with unresolved D. Germline loops: CDR1 MNHEY, CDR2 SVGAGI. The CDR3 spans 14 residues. V lost 7 bases, J lost 0 bases, and 10 bases lay in between. In DNA, the CDR3 is TGTGCCAGCACCGTGGTAGATAGCAATCAGCCCCAGCATTTT. Translating it yields CASTVVDSNQPQHF.

The chain couples TRBV19 to TRBJ2-7; 11 nucleotides match TRBD2. CDR1 and CDR2 (germline): LNHDA, SQIVND (reference sequence). V was pared by 10 bases and J by 7 bases, with 9 bases of the junction left unmatched. The CDR3 is 13 residues long. As DNA, the CDR3 is TGTGCCACCACTCCTAGCGGGAGGCGGGAGCAGTACTTC. It encodes CATTPSGRREQYF. Looking up the rest from reference TRBV19 and TRBJ2-7 gives the full variable domain: DGGITQSPKYLFRKEGQNVTLSCEQNLNHDAMYWYRQDPGQGLRLIYYSQIVNDFQKGDIAEGYSVSREKKESFPLTVTSAQKNPTAFYLCATTPSGRREQYFGPGTRLTVT.

The chain employs TRBV6-5 and TRBJ1-1, with TRBD1 matching over 8 bases. The CDR3 is 13 residues long. CDR1 and CDR2 (germline): MNHEY, SVGAGI. The V segment lost 6 bases and the J segment 2 bases; nucleotides outside the gene matches: 2. CDR3 sequence reads: CASSGQGNTEAFF. The CDR3 DNA follows: TGTGCCAGCAGCGGACAGGGAAACACTGAAGCTTTCTTT.

The chain employs TRBV12-3 or TRBV12-4 and TRBJ1-2, with D tentatively TRBD1 (5 bases). V shed 5 bases and J shed 5 bases, with 9 bases lying between them. The CDR3 has 12 amino acids. The CDR3 loop reads CASSLRGYGYTF. Written as DNA, the CDR3 is TGTGCCAGCAGTCTTAGGGGATATGGCTACACCTTC.

The chain has TRBV3-1 (or the pseudogene TRBV3-2) and TRBJ1-1, with D maybe TRBD1 (6 bases). The CDR3 loop spans 15 amino acids. V was trimmed by 0 bases and J by 4 bases, leaving 12 bases between them. Per germline, CDR1 LGHDT and CDR2 YNNKEL (reference sequence). The chain's CDR3 is CASSQEGGLFTEAFF. CDR3 nucleotide sequence: TGTGCCAGCAGCCAAGAAGGGGGACTATTCACTGAAGCTTTCTTT.

The chain uses TRBV9 and TRBJ2-2; 11 nucleotides align to TRBD2. Trimming removed 4 bases from V and 6 bases from J; junction bases left unmatched: 8. Germline-derived CDR1 and CDR2 are SGDLS and YYNGEE. The CDR3 extends over 16 amino acids. CDR3 region: CASSIPSGGTPGELFF. The CDR3 nucleotides are TGTGCCAGCAGCATCCCTAGCGGGGGGACACCCGGGGAGCTGTTTTTT.

The chain couples TRBV29-1 to TRBJ2-2, with TRBD1 identical over 11 bases. Germline assignment: CDR1 SQVTM and CDR2 ANQGSEA. The CDR3 loop spans 13 amino acids. V trimming: 7 bases; J trimming: 5 bases; junction bases outside the gene matches: 3. CDR3 region: CSAGTGGTGELFF. The CDR3 DNA sequence: TGCAGCGCCGGGACAGGGGGGACCGGGGAGCTGTTTTTT.

The rearrangement uses TRBV19 and TRBJ1-1; 8 nucleotides match TRBD1. The V gene end was trimmed by 4 bases and the J gene end by 5 bases; junction bases not matched to a gene: 6. This CDR3 region has 14 residues. CDR1 is LNHDA, CDR2 SQIVND, per germline (reference sequence). CDR3 region: CASSKQGAWTEAFF. CDR3 DNA sequence: TGTGCCAGTAGTAAGCAGGGGGCTTGGACTGAAGCTTTCTTT.

CDR3 protein: CASSLAPGLAVQEQFF. The CDR3, as DNA: TGTGCCAGCAGCTTAGCCCCGGGACTAGCGGTTCAAGAGCAGTTCTTC. The chain carries TRBV11-2 and TRBJ2-1, with 11 bases matching TRBD2. The germline V gene has CDR1 SGHAT and CDR2 FQNNGV. Trimming removed 1 base from V and 10 bases from J; junction bases left unmatched: 9. The CDR3 has 16 residues.

The chain joins TRBV5-1 to TRBJ1-1; D remains unclear. The ends were cut back, 1 base at V and 3 bases at J, with 7 bases in the middle. Germline CDR1 SGHRS, CDR2 YFSETQ. The CDR3 length is 13 residues. CDR3: CASSLLQDTEAFF. CDR3 coding DNA: TGCGCCAGCAGCTTGCTTCAGGACACTGAAGCTTTCTTT. Full variable domain (rest looked up from reference TRBV5-1 and TRBJ1-1): KAGVTQTPRYLIKTRGQQVTLSCSPISGHRSVSWYQQTPGQGLQFLFEYFSETQRNKGNFPGRFSGRQFSNSRSEMNVSTLELGDSALYLCASSLLQDTEAFFGQGTRLTVV.

The chain combines TRBV29-1 with TRBJ2-3, with 8 bases lining up with TRBD1. The CDR3 totals 13 residues. The V and J ends lost 5 bases and 4 bases, in that order; junction bases with no gene match: 5. Germline-derived CDR1 and CDR2 are SQVTM and ANQGSEA. The CDR3 nucleotides are TGCAGCGTTCTGAAGACAGGGGCAGATACGCAGTATTTT. Protein sequence: CSVLKTGADTQYF.

The CDR3 is CAWLRSGIQETQYF. The CDR3 bases are TGTGCCTGGCTTCGTAGCGGGATCCAAGAGACCCAGTACTTC. The gene calls are TRBV30 and TRBJ2-5; TRBD2 aligns across 8 bases. Germline CDR1 GTSNPN, CDR2 SVGIG (reference sequence). This CDR3 region has 14 residues. J was trimmed by 1 base and V by 5 bases; bases with no gene match: 6.

The rearrangement links TRBV30 to TRBJ1-5, with D possibly TRBD1 on 6 matching bases. Germline V gene data show CDR1 as GTSNPN and CDR2 as SVGIG (reference sequence). The CDR3 contains 13 residues. CDR3 sequence (DNA): TGTGCATGGGGGGGGGCTGGCAATCAGCCCCAGCATTTT. Translation gives CAWGGAGNQPQHF. Drawing the rest from reference TRBV30 and TRBJ1-5, the complete variable domain is SQTIHQWPATLVQPVGSPLSLECTVEGTSNPNLYWYRQAAGRGLQLLFYSVGIGQISSEVPQNLSASRPQDRQFILSSKKLLLSDSGFYLCAWGGAGNQPQHFGDGTRLSIL.

The chain is built from TRBV3-1 (or the pseudogene TRBV3-2) and TRBJ1-3; 9 bases are shared with TRBD1. This CDR3 contains 16 residues. CDR1 and CDR2 from the germline V gene are LGHDT and YNNKEL (reference sequence). With 4 bases clipped from V and 2 bases from J, the junction kept 6 bases outside the gene matches. The CDR3 DNA sequence: TGTGCCAGCAGCCCGTCGACAGGGGGAACTGGAAACACCATATATTTT. Protein product: CASSPSTGGTGNTIYF.

V gene TRBV5-6 combines with J gene TRBJ1-5; 7 bases agree with TRBD1. Losses at the gene ends were 4 bases for V and 4 bases for J; bases not matched to a gene: 11. Per germline, CDR1 SGHDT and CDR2 YYEEEE. The CDR3 length is 16 residues. The CDR3 nucleotides read TGTGCCAGCAGCACCATCGGGGACAGACCTAATCAGCCCCAGCATTTT. Residues: CASSTIGDRPNQPQHF. The full variable domain, in which reference TRBV5-6 and TRBJ1-5 provide the parts outside the CDR3, is DAGVTQSPTHLIKTRGQQVTLRCSPKSGHDTVSWYQQALGQGPQFIFQYYEEEERQRGNFPDRFSGHQFPNYSSELNVNALLLGDSALYLCASSTIGDRPNQPQHFGDGTRLSIL.

This clone appeared a few times. V and J are TRBV6-5 and TRBJ1-3; TRBD1 aligns across 8 bases. With V trimmed by 10 bases and J by 2 bases, 4 bases remained unmatched. CDR1 is MNHEY and CDR2 is SVGAGI in the germline V gene. The CDR3 runs 13 residues. The CDR3 region has the DNA TGTGCCACCCGACAGGGGACTGGAAACACCATATATTTT. Amino acid sequence: CATRQGTGNTIYF.

V gene TRBV3-1 (or the pseudogene TRBV3-2) combines with J gene TRBJ2-3; D is possibly TRBD1 (5 bases). The CDR3 consists of 14 residues. Germline values: CDR1 LGHDT, CDR2 YNNKEL (reference sequence). V lost 6 bases and J 6 bases, leaving 16 bases between the germline ends. In nucleotides, the CDR3 is TGTGCCAGCAGGAAGGGGTGGACCTCCGATACGCAGTATTTT. Residues: CASRKGWTSDTQYF.

This chain connects TRBV19 to TRBJ2-7; perhaps TRBD2 as D (5 bases). CDR3 length equals 15 residues. V lost 6 bases and J lost 7, with 22 bases in between. CDR1 and CDR2 from the germline V gene are LNHDA and SQIVND (reference sequence). CDR3 nucleotides: TGTGCCAGTAGCGCGAACCACAGAGGTCCGGGGGAGCAGTACTTC. It translates to CASSANHRGPGEQYF.

The genes are TRBV3-1 (or the pseudogene TRBV3-2) and TRBJ1-6; possible D gene TRBD1, 6 bases. V was clipped by 0 bases and J by 9 bases, with 15 bases between them. This CDR3 is 16 amino acids long. Per germline, CDR1 LGHDT and CDR2 YNNKEL (reference sequence). The CDR3 is CASSQDLTGRGSPLHF. In nucleotides, the CDR3 is TGTGCCAGCAGCCAAGATTTAACAGGGAGGGGTTCACCCCTCCACTTT.

This chain connects TRBV7-9 to TRBJ1-6; perhaps TRBD1 as D (6 bases). The V end lost 5 bases, the J end lost 6 bases, and 20 bases lay between the germline ends. Germline CDR1 is SEHNR and CDR2 is FQNEAQ (reference sequence). The CDR3 runs to 17 residues. CDR3 loop: CASSPGWGGAGNSPLHF. The CDR3 coding sequence is TGTGCCAGCAGCCCAGGGTGGGGGGGCGCCGGTAATTCACCCCTCCACTTT.